This T cell receptor beta chain was captured by sequencing in a study of post-analysis software for immune sequencing data. Overall study results and limits: Patients had higher frequencies than controls of five TRBV segments, including TRBV5-6, TRBV5-1 and TRBV20-1.

Unique molecular identifiers were carried by the TCR beta cDNA libraries. In TCRdb, the PCR reads were re-called with MiXCR into one record per CDR3 protein. This sample has over 150,000 distinct CDR3 sequences, with 25% to 35% found just once. A remark on this clonotype: Its antigen remains unknown.

Trimming took off 8 bases at V and 0 bases at J, with 17 bases between the two ends. This CDR3 has 15 amino acids. In germline, CDR1 is SEHNR, CDR2 FQNEAQ (reference sequence). This TCR was sampled from a girl aged 5-17 years with multiple sclerosis. This rearrangement joins TRBV7-9 to TRBJ2-7; D perhaps matches TRBD1 (6 bases). The sequenced sample consisted of blood. DNA for the CDR3: TGTGCCAGCGCTGGGGGCAGGGAAACCTCCTACGAGCAGTACTTC. Translated, it gives CASAGGRETSYEQYF.